Here is one T cell receptor beta chain with its context. Its target is not known. The record originates from a study of shared clonotypes between healthy human individuals. Study conclusions and caveats: The researchers took only blood, and tissue repertoires probably look different.

This CDR3 region has 17 residues. The trim removed 1 base at V and 3 bases at J, leaving 7 bases unmatched. CDR1 and CDR2 (germline): LNHNV, YYDKDF (reference sequence). Some clones are missing from TCRdb's copy, which holds only in-frame ones; the method was immunoSEQ multiplex PCR. The data hold about 490,000 clones, with about 84% observed a single time. Donors, without exception, were Caucasian adults residing in Nashville, Tennessee. The TCR was taken from a woman between 40 and 50 years old in good health. Some clones in this sample may be carry-over from other donors' samples. Input material: PBMCs. The chain has TRBV15 and TRBJ1-2; TRBD1 agrees at 11 bases. This CDR3 is CATSRVPGQGDYYGYTF. The CDR3 bases are TGTGCCACCAGCAGAGTTCCGGGACAGGGGGACTACTATGGCTACACCTTC.